In its sample, the clone carrying this T cell receptor (beta chain) was seen once. What it binds is not known. This CDR3 is 14 amino acids long. With 0 bases removed from V and 3 bases from J, the gap between germline ends came to 9 bases. The germline CDR1 and CDR2 sequences are SGHVS and FNYEAQ. The table came from immunoSEQ multiplex PCR; TCRdb's copy has only in-frame clones and leaves some out. This repertoire shows tens of thousands of clones, approximately 92% found once; its top ten account for approximately 3.3%. This entry comes from a study of neoadjuvant nivolumab and ipilimumab in lung cancer. Study observations and caveats: Only a single major-pathologic-response sample was available for clonality analysis.

This TCR came from an adult with non-small cell lung cancer. This sample comprised peripheral blood, obtained before neoadjuvant nivolumab, alone or with ipilimumab. The chain carries TRBV7-6 and TRBJ2-7; D not certain. In DNA form, the CDR3 reads TGTGCCAGCAGCTTAGCTTTCGGCCGCTACGAGCAGTACTTC. Its translation: CASSLAFGRYEQYF.